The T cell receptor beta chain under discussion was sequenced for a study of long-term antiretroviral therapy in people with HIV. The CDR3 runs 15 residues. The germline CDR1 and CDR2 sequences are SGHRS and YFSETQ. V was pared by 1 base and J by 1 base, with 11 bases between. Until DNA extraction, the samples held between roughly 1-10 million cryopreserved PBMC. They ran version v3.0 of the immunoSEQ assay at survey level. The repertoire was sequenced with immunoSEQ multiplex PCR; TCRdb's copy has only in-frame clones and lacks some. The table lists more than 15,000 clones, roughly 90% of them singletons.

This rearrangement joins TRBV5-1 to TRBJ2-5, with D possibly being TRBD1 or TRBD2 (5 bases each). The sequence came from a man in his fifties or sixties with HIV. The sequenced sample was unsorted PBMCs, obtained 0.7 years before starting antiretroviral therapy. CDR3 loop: CASSLLWGSQETQYF. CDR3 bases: TGCGCCAGCAGCTTGCTTTGGGGGAGCCAAGAGACCCAGTACTTC.